This T cell receptor beta chain is from a study of vaccination effects on CD4 cells after COVID-19. Worth noting for this clone: Its antigen is not known.

Peptide-pool stimulation followed by sequencing identified expanded antigen-specific CD4+ clonotypes in the ViraFEST assay. The culture ran for about 11 days, and then CD4+ T cells were isolated. Infection with SARS-CoV-2 occurred in the person between March and December 2020, and PCR confirmed it. All participants had two doses of either the BNT162b2 or mRNA-1273 vaccine. Every well housed 2.1 million or so PBMC, which grew in culture alongside around 10 IU/ml IL-2 and about 10 ug/ml peptides. Libraries were prepared by immunoSEQ multiplex PCR; TCRdb keeps only in-frame clonotypes and omits some of them. Counted here are around 15,000 clones, 76% occurring once; the ten biggest clones make up around 23%. The CDR3 covers 15 residues. Germline-derived CDR1 and CDR2 are MNHEY and SVGAGI. J gave up 7 bases and V 6 bases, and 11 bases lay outside the gene matches.

This receptor was identified in a human donor who had a prior SARS-CoV-2 infection. The J gene is TRBJ2-7, the V gene TRBV6-5; TRBD2 aligns across 11 bases. The source was CD4+ T cells from PBMCs cultured with HCoV-NL63 spike peptides, collected after COVID-19 vaccination. CDR3 protein: CASRGIAGGKSEQYF. In nucleotides, the CDR3 is TGTGCCAGCAGGGGAATAGCGGGAGGGAAAAGTGAGCAGTACTTC.